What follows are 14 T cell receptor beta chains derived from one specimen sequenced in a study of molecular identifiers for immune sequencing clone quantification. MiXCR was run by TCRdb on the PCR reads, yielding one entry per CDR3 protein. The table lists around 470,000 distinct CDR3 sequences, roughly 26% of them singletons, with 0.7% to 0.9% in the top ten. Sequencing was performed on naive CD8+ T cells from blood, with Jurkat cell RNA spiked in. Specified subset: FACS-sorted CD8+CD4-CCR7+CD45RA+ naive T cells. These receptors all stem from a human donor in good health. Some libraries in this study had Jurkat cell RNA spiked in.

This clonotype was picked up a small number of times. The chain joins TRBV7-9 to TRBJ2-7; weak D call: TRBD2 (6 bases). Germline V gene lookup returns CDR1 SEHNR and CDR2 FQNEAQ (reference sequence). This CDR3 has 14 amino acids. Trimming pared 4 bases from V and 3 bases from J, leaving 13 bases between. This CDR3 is CASSSPAGIYEQYF. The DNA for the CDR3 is TGTGCCAGCAGCTCCCCCGCGGGGATCTACGAGCAGTACTTC.

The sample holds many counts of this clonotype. The CDR3 loop is CAWSLGLAGLTDTQYF. The CDR3 DNA is TGTGCCTGGTCCTTAGGACTAGCGGGGCTCACAGATACGCAGTATTTT. The chain employs TRBV30 and TRBJ2-3; TRBD2 matches 12 bases. Germline-derived CDR1 and CDR2 are GTSNPN and SVGIG (reference sequence). The CDR3 consists of 16 residues. V was clipped by 5 bases and J by 2 bases; unmatched bases: 8. Full variable domain (missing parts from reference TRBV30 and TRBJ2-3): SQTIHQWPATLVQPVGSPLSLECTVEGTSNPNLYWYRQAAGRGLQLLFYSVGIGQISSEVPQNLSASRPQDRQFILSSKKLLLSDSGFYLCAWSLGLAGLTDTQYFGPGTRLTVL.

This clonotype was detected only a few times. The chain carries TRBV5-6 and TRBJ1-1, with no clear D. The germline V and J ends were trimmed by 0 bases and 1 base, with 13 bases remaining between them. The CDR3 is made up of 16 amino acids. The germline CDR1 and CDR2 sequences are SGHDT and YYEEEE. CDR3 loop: CASSLGPGVGNTEAFF. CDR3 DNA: TGTGCCAGCAGCTTGGGACCCGGGGTGGGGAACACTGAAGCTTTCTTT.

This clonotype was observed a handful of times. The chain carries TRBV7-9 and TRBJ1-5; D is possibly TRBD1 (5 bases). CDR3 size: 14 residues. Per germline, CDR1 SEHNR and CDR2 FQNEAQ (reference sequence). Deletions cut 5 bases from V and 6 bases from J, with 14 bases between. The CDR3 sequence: CASSPSGLGQPQHF. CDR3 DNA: TGTGCCAGCAGCCCCTCAGGGCTTGGTCAGCCCCAGCATTTT. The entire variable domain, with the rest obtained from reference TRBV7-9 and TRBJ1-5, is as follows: DTGVSQNPRHKITKRGQNVTFRCDPISEHNRLYWYRQTLGQGPEFLTYFQNEAQLEKSRLLSDRFSAERPKGSFSTLEIQRTEQGDSAMYLCASSPSGLGQPQHFGDGTRLSIL.

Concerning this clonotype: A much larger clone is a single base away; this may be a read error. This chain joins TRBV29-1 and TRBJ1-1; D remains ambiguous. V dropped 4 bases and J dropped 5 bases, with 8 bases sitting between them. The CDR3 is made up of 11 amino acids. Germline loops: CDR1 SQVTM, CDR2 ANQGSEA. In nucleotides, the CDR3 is TGCAGCGTTGTAAGGAAGACTGAAGCTTTCTTT. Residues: CSVVRKTEAFF.

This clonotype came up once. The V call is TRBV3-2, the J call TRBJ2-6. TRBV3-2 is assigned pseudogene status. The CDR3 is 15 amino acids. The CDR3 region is CAGSQVNSGANVLTF. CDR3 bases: TGTGCCGGCAGCCAAGTAAACTCTGGGGCCAACGTCCTGACTTTC.

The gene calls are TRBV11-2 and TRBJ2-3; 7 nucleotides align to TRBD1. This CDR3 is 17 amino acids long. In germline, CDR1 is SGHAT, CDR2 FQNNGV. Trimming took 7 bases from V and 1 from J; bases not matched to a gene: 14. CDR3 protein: CASNPHPVDRGTDTQYF. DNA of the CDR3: TGTGCCAGCAACCCCCATCCGGTAGACAGGGGCACAGATACGCAGTATTTT.

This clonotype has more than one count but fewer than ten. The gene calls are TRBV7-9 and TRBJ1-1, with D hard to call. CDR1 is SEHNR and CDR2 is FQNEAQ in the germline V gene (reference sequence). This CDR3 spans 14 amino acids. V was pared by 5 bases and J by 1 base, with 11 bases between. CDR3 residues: CASSGDPGNTEAFF. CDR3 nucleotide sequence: TGTGCCAGCAGCGGTGACCCGGGGAACACTGAAGCTTTCTTT.

The CDR3 DNA reads as TGTGCCAGTAGTATAGACGCTAGCGGGGGACCAAACAATGAGCAGTTCTTC. Protein: CASSIDASGGPNNEQFF. The genes are TRBV19 and TRBJ2-1, with 10 bases fitting TRBD2. The CDR3 is 17 residues long. CDR1 is LNHDA and CDR2 is SQIVND in the germline V gene (reference sequence). With 0 bases clipped from V and 5 bases from J, the junction kept 7 bases outside the gene matches.

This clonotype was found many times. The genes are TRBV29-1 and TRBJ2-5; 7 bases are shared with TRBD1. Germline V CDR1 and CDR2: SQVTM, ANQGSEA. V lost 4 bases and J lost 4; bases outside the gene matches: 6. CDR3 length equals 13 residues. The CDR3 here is CSVAGTDGETQYF. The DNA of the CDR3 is TGCAGCGTTGCAGGGACAGACGGAGAGACCCAGTACTTC.

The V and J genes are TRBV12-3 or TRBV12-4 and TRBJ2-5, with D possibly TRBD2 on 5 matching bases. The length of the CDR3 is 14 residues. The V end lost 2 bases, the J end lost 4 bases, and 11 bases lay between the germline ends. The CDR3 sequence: CASSLRLAGETQYF. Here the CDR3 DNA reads TGTGCCAGCAGTTTACGTCTAGCTGGAGAGACCCAGTACTTC.

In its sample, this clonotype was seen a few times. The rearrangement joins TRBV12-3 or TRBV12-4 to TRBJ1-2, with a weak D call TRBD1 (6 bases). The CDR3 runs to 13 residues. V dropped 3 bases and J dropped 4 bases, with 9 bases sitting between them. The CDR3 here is CASSLRTVYGYTF. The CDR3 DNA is TGTGCCAGCAGTTTGAGGACAGTCTATGGCTACACCTTC.

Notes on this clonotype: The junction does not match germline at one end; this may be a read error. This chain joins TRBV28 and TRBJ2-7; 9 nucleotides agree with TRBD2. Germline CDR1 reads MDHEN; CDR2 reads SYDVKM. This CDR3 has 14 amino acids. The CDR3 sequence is CANSPLSGSYEQYF. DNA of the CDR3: TGTGCCAACAGTCCCCTTAGCGGGAGTTACGAGCAGTACTTC. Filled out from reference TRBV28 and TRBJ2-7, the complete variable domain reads DVKVTQSSRYLVKRTGEKVFLECVQDMDHENMFWYRQDPGLGLRLIYFSYDVKMKEKGDIPEGYSVSREKKERFSLILESASTNQTSMYLCANSPLSGSYEQYFGPGTRLTVT.

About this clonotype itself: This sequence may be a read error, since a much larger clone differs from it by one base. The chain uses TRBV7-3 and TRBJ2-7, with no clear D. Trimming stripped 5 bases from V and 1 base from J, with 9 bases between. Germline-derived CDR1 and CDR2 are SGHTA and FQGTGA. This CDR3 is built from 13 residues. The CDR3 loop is CASSEGYSYEQYV. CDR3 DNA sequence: TGTGCCAGCAGCGAAGGGTATTCCTACGAGCAGTACGTC.